These 24 T cell receptor beta chains originate from one sample sequenced in a study of shared clonotypes between healthy human individuals. Assay used: immunoSEQ multiplex PCR; TCRdb lists only in-frame clones, some missing. The table shows over 1.5 million clones, with 98% occurring only once. Sequenced material: naive CD4+ T cells sorted from blood. Subset noted: CD45RA+ positively selected. The source is a man aged 30 to 39 in good health.

CDR3 DNA: TGCGCCAGCAAGGGCGTCTGGCGCGAGCAGTACTTC. The encoded protein is CASKGVWREQYF. J is TRBJ2-7 and V is TRBV5-1; D unresolved. In germline, CDR1 is SGHRS, CDR2 YFSETQ. The CDR3 length is 12 residues. Trimming stripped 6 bases from V and 6 bases from J, with 13 bases between.

A word on this clone: Additional DNA sequences in this sample encode the identical CDR3. The chain recombines TRBV29-1 with TRBJ2-1; D is uncertain. Trimming took off 0 bases at V and 9 bases at J, with 0 bases between the two ends. The germline V gene has CDR1 SQVTM and CDR2 ANQGSEA. The CDR3 runs 9 residues. The chain's CDR3 is CSVEDEQFF. The CDR3 bases are TGCAGCGTTGAAGATGAGCAGTTCTTC.

The chain joins TRBV9 to TRBJ2-4; D gene unclear. Between the trimmed V and J ends, which lost 0 bases and 1 base, there was a span of 8 bases. This CDR3 comprises 15 residues. Germline CDR1 SGDLS, CDR2 YYNGEE. CDR3 sequence (DNA): TGTGCCAGCAGCGTAGCCGGATCCGCCAAAAACATTCAGTACTTC. Its protein product is CASSVAGSAKNIQYF.

The chain joins TRBV29-1 to TRBJ1-5; tentative D call: TRBD1 (5 bases). The germline V and J ends were trimmed by 6 bases and 0 bases, with 15 bases remaining between them. The CDR3 sequence is 15 residues long. Germline V lookup: CDR1 SQVTM, CDR2 ANQGSEA. In DNA, the CDR3 is TGCAGCGTGGGGGTGGAGCACGGTAGCAATCAGCCCCAGCATTTT. Its protein is CSVGVEHGSNQPQHF.

The V gene is TRBV5-1, the J gene TRBJ2-5; D not certain. V shed 7 bases and J shed 4 bases, with 14 bases lying between them. CDR1 SGHRS and CDR2 YFSETQ come from the germline V gene. This CDR3 has 13 amino acids. The DNA for the CDR3 is TGCGCCAGCTCCCAAGGGCCCGGAGAGACCCAGTACTTC. Its translation is CASSQGPGETQYF.

The chain combines TRBV6-1 with TRBJ1-5; perhaps TRBD1 as D (6 bases). The CDR3 spans 17 residues. Germline CDR1 reads MNHNS; CDR2 reads SASEGT. V was trimmed by 2 bases and J by 5 bases, leaving 19 bases between them. The DNA of the CDR3 is TGTGCCAGCAGTGAATTGAAGGCGGGGGGGGCCCATCAGCCCCAGCATTTT. This translates into CASSELKAGGAHQPQHF.

The chain carries TRBV11-2 and TRBJ2-1, with a tentative D call TRBD2 (5 bases). The V gene lost 1 base and the J gene lost 7 bases, with 14 bases spanning the gap. This CDR3 is 15 amino acids long. In germline, CDR1 is SGHAT, CDR2 FQNNGV. The CDR3 reads CASSLGERSPNEQFF. CDR3 coding DNA: TGTGCCAGCAGCTTAGGAGAGCGGAGTCCGAATGAGCAGTTCTTC.

The chain carries TRBV28 and TRBJ2-7; D could derive from TRBD1 or TRBD2 (8 bases each). The germline V and J ends were trimmed by 4 bases and 4 bases, with 17 bases remaining between them. Germline values: CDR1 MDHEN, CDR2 SYDVKM. There are 15 residues in the CDR3. The CDR3 DNA follows: TGTGCCAGCAGTTCCCAGCGGGGGACAGGATACGAGCAGTACTTC. The encoded protein is CASSSQRGTGYEQYF.

The rearrangement links TRBV29-1 to TRBJ2-7; D may be TRBD1 or TRBD2 (5 bases each). The germline V gene has CDR1 SQVTM and CDR2 ANQGSEA. CDR3 size: 15 residues. V shed 4 bases and J shed 5 bases, with 21 bases lying between them. The CDR3 coding sequence is TGCAGCGTTGGGGGGAACCCATCTGAAGCCCACGAGCAGTACTTC. Its protein product is CSVGGNPSEAHEQYF.

The rearrangement uses TRBV28 and TRBJ1-1; D is ambiguous. Trimming cost V 5 bases and J 0 bases, with 13 bases left between them. The CDR3 is 15 residues long. CDR1 is MDHEN, CDR2 SYDVKM, per germline. The CDR3 nucleotides are TGTGCCAGCAGTGGACCGGGATACGTGAACACTGAAGCTTTCTTT. Translating gives CASSGPGYVNTEAFF.

CDR3 protein: CASSLDGRVADTQYF. DNA for the CDR3: TGCGCCAGCAGCCTCGACGGCCGAGTGGCAGATACGCAGTATTTT. This chain links TRBV5-1 with TRBJ2-3; D is ambiguous. Trimming stripped 4 bases from V and 4 bases from J, with 16 bases between. The CDR3 covers 15 residues. CDR1 and CDR2 from the germline V gene are SGHRS and YFSETQ.

This chain joins TRBV2 and TRBJ1-5, with 8 bases fitting TRBD1. CDR1 is SNHLY and CDR2 is FYNNEI in the germline V gene. V lost 9 bases, J lost 9 bases, and 13 bases stayed unmatched. This CDR3 region has 14 residues. The CDR3 region is CASAGTGFLTPQHF. DNA for the CDR3: TGTGCCAGTGCCGGGACAGGTTTCCTCACGCCCCAGCATTTT.

The rearrangement uses TRBV5-4 and TRBJ2-1, with D possibly TRBD2 on 6 matching bases. The V gene lost 4 bases and the J gene lost 8 bases, with 10 bases spanning the gap. Germline V gives CDR1 SGHNT, CDR2 YYREEE (reference sequence). The CDR3 is made up of 12 amino acids. The CDR3 DNA reads TGTGCCAGCAGCGGCGGGATCCATGAGCAGTTCTTC. Translated, it gives CASSGGIHEQFF.

This sequence joins TRBV10-3 and TRBJ1-5; D may be TRBD1 (5 bases). This CDR3 contains 13 residues. The germline V and J ends were trimmed by 10 bases and 3 bases, with 13 bases remaining between them. CDR1 is ENHRY and CDR2 is SYGVKD in the germline V gene. The CDR3 here is CATRGEPNQPQHF. CDR3 bases: TGTGCCACACGGGGGGAACCCAATCAGCCCCAGCATTTT.

This clone was detected once. J is TRBJ1-2 and V is TRBV18; 9 bases map to TRBD1. Germline-derived CDR1 and CDR2 are KGHSH and LQKENI. The CDR3 sequence is 17 residues long. The V segment lost 1 base and the J segment 3 bases; nucleotides outside the gene matches: 9. CDR3 nucleotides: TGTGCCAGCTCACCACTCTCACAGGGGGCGTGGGACTATGGCTACACCTTC. It is translated as CASSPLSQGAWDYGYTF.

The J gene is TRBJ2-7, the V gene TRBV7-9; 7 nucleotides match TRBD1. The length of the CDR3 is 17 residues. J lost 7 bases, V lost 2 bases, and 17 bases had no gene match. Germline lookup yields CDR1 SEHNR and CDR2 FQNEAQ (reference sequence). The CDR3 protein is CASSLLTSSTGVGEQYF. Written as DNA, the CDR3 is TGTGCCAGCAGCTTACTAACCTCTTCTACAGGGGTAGGGGAGCAGTACTTC.

The chain carries TRBV19 and TRBJ1-5, with D possibly matching TRBD1 (5 bases). CDR3 length: 15 amino acids. Looked up from germline, CDR1 is LNHDA and CDR2 is SQIVND (reference sequence). With 7 bases removed from V and 2 bases from J, the gap between germline ends came to 15 bases. Written as DNA, the CDR3 is TGTGCCAGTATGAGGGGAGGGTCCGGCAATCAGCCCCAGCATTTT. Translation: CASMRGGSGNQPQHF.

The chain joins TRBV10-2 to TRBJ2-1, with TRBD1 matching 9 bases. The CDR3 covers 18 residues. Per the germline V gene, CDR1 is WSHSY and CDR2 is SAAADI. The V segment lost 7 bases and the J segment 1 base; nucleotides outside the gene matches: 14. This CDR3 reads CASIFRSGQGKSYNEQFF. CDR3 bases: TGCGCCAGCATTTTTAGGTCGGGACAGGGAAAATCCTACAATGAGCAGTTCTTC.

V is TRBV20-1 and J is TRBJ2-7; the D is unclear. CDR3 size: 11 residues. The germline V gene encodes CDR1 DFQATT and CDR2 SNEGSKA (reference sequence). Trimming cost V 5 bases and J 6 bases, with 11 bases left between them. DNA of the CDR3: TGCAGTGCTCCCGACTCCATCGAGCAGTACTTC. This codes for CSAPDSIEQYF.

The chain couples TRBV10-3 to TRBJ1-5, with D possibly matching TRBD1 (5 bases). Per germline, CDR1 ENHRY and CDR2 SYGVKD. Trimming removed 2 bases from V and 5 bases from J, with 10 bases in between. CDR3 length: 14 residues. Here the CDR3 DNA reads TGTGCCATCAGTGAGATGGGGGGGGATCAGCCCCAGCATTTT. Its protein is CAISEMGGDQPQHF.

The chain combines TRBV5-1 with TRBJ2-3, with D possibly being TRBD1 (5 bases). The CDR3 has 14 amino acids. V was trimmed by 0 bases and J by 6 bases, leaving 11 bases between them. Looked up from germline, CDR1 is SGHRS and CDR2 is YFSETQ. The CDR3 spells CASSLGGPADTQYF. CDR3 DNA sequence: TGCGCCAGCAGCTTGGGGGGCCCGGCGGATACGCAGTATTTT.

This chain joins TRBV6-6 and TRBJ2-7; D is unresolved. This CDR3 spans 11 amino acids. V dropped 0 bases and J dropped 7 bases, with 4 bases sitting between them. Looked up from germline, CDR1 is MNHNY and CDR2 is SVGAGI (reference sequence). CDR3 nucleotide sequence: TGTGCCAGCAGTTACTCGACTGAGCAGTACTTC. It codes for CASSYSTEQYF.

V and J are TRBV7-9 and TRBJ2-5; D gene ambiguous. CDR1 SEHNR and CDR2 FQNEAQ come from the germline V gene (reference sequence). The CDR3 runs to 16 residues. V shed 5 bases and J shed 5 bases, with 21 bases lying between them. CDR3 protein: CASSTGTGKSRETQYF. For the CDR3, the DNA is TGTGCCAGCAGCACTGGAACGGGTAAGAGTAGGGAGACCCAGTACTTC. Full variable domain (rest looked up from reference TRBV7-9 and TRBJ2-5): DTGVSQNPRHKITKRGQNVTFRCDPISEHNRLYWYRQTLGQGPEFLTYFQNEAQLEKSRLLSDRFSAERPKGSFSTLEIQRTEQGDSAMYLCASSTGTGKSRETQYFGPGTRLLVL.

This clone was recorded once. The chain combines TRBV2 with TRBJ2-7, with 7 bases identical to TRBD1. Germline assignment: CDR1 SNHLY and CDR2 FYNNEI. The CDR3 sequence is 11 residues long. V shed 8 bases, J shed 5 bases, and the junction held 3 bases outside the gene matches. CDR3 in amino acids: CASEQGDEQYF. CDR3 sequence (DNA): TGTGCCAGCGAGCAGGGGGACGAGCAGTACTTC.